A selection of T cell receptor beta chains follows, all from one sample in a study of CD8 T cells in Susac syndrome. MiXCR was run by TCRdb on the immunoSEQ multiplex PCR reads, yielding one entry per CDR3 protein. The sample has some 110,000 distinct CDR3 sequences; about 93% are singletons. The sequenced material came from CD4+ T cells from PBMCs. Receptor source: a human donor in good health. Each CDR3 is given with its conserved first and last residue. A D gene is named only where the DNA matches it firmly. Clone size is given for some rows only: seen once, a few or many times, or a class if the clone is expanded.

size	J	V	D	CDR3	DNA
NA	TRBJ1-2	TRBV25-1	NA	CASSESGGLYGYTF	TGTGCCAGCAGTGAATCCGGGGGACTCTATGGCTACACCTTC
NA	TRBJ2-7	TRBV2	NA	CAIRLTETYEQYF	TGTGCCATCCGCCTGACAGAGACCTACGAGCAGTACTTC
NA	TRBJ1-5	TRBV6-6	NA	CASSFEVWQPQHF	TGTGCCAGCAGCTTTGAGGTTTGGCAGCCCCAGCATTTT
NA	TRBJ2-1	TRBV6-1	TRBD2	CASTRRGLAGARSSYNEQFF	TGTGCCAGCACCCGAAGGGGTCTAGCGGGAGCCCGGAGCTCCTACAATGAGCAGTTCTTC
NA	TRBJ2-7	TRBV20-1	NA	CSATSGAPYEQYF	TGCAGTGCCACTTCAGGGGCTCCGTACGAGCAGTACTTC
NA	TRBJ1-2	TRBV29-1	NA	CSVESYREILAGYGYTF	TGCAGCGTTGAATCTTACAGGGAAATACTCGCCGGATATGGCTACACCTTC
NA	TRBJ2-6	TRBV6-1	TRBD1	CASCKGDRLRSSGANVLTF	TGTGCCAGCTGTAAAGGGGACAGGCTCCGAAGCTCTGGGGCCAACGTCCTGACTTTC
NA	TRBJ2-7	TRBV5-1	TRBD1	CASGDRGSEQYF	TGCGCCAGCGGGGACAGAGGGAGCGAGCAGTACTTC
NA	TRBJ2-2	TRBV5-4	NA	CASSSTGHTGELFF	TGTGCCAGCAGCTCGACAGGACACACCGGGGAGCTGTTTTTT
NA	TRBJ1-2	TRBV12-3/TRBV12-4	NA	CASSFSGNGYTF	TGTGCCAGCAGTTTCTCTGGGAATGGCTACACCTTC
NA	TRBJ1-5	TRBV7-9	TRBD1	CASSSQGGQPQHF	TGTGCCAGCAGCTCACAGGGGGGTCAGCCCCAGCATTTT
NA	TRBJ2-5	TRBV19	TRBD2	CASRPHASGQETQYF	TGTGCCAGTCGTCCTCATGCTAGCGGTCAAGAGACCCAGTACTTC
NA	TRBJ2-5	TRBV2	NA	CASTPYRDLTQYF	TGTGCCAGCACTCCCTACAGGGACCTGACCCAGTACTTC
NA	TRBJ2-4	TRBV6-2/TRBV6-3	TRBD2	CASSLVGASGLAKNIQYF	TGTGCCAGCAGCCTCGTTGGAGCTAGCGGCCTAGCCAAAAACATTCAGTACTTC
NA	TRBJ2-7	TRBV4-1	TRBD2	CASSLSGRGNEQYF	TGCGCCAGCAGCCTGAGCGGGAGAGGGAACGAGCAGTACTTC
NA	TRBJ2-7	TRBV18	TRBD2	CASSPRGSSIYEQYF	TGTGCCAGCTCACCACGCGGGAGCTCTATTTACGAGCAGTACTTC
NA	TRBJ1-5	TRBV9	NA	CASSVSPGNQPQHF	TGTGCCAGCAGCGTCTCTCCGGGCAATCAGCCCCAGCATTTT
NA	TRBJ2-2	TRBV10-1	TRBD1	CASSVDRARSGELFF	TGCGCCAGCAGCGTTGACAGGGCGCGCTCCGGGGAGCTGTTTTTT
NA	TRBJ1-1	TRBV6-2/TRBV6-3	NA	CASFTVNTEAFF	TGTGCCAGCTTTACCGTGAACACTGAAGCTTTCTTT
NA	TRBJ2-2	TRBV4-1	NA	CASSQERSNTGELFF	TGCGCCAGCAGCCAAGAAAGGAGTAACACCGGGGAGCTGTTTTTT
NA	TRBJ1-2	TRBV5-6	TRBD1	CASSFEDRANYGYTF	TGTGCCAGCAGCTTTGAGGACAGGGCTAACTATGGCTACACCTTC
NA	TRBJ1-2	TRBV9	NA	CASSVGAGKLVMDGYTF	TGTGCCAGCAGCGTAGGGGCGGGAAAGTTGGTTATGGATGGCTACACCTTC
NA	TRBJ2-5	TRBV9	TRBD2	CASSVALAETQYF	TGTGCCAGCAGCGTAGCACTAGCGGAGACCCAGTACTTC
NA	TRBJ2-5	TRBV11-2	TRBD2	CASSGRASGSAQETQYF	TGTGCCAGCAGCGGGCGGGCTAGCGGGAGCGCTCAAGAGACCCAGTACTTC
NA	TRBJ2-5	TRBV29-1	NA	CSVVGGYETQYF	TGCAGCGTTGTCGGGGGATATGAGACCCAGTACTTC
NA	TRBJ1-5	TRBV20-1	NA	CSARQDSNQPQHF	TGCAGTGCTAGGCAGGATAGCAATCAGCCCCAGCATTTT
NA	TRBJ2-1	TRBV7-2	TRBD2	CASSPAAGEYNEQFF	TGTGCCAGCAGCCCCGCAGCGGGAGAATACAATGAGCAGTTCTTC
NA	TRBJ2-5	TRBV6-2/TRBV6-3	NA	CASSYDGAEGPQRTQYF	TGTGCCAGCAGTTACGACGGGGCGGAGGGCCCCCAAAGGACCCAGTACTTC
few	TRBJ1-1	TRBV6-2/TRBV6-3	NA	CASTRGTEAFF	TGTGCCAGCACTCGCGGAACTGAAGCTTTCTTT
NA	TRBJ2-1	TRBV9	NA	CASSVGFGTDNEQFF	TGTGCCAGCAGCGTAGGTTTCGGGACGGACAATGAGCAGTTCTTC
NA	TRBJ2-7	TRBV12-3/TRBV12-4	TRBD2	CASTIRTSGKGEQYF	TGTGCCAGCACTATTCGGACTAGCGGGAAGGGCGAGCAGTACTTC
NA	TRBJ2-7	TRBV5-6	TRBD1	CASSLGTGHAYEQYF	TGTGCCAGCAGCCTAGGGACAGGCCATGCCTACGAGCAGTACTTC
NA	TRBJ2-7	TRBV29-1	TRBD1	CSVGGQGLYEQYF	TGCAGCGTTGGGGGACAGGGACTCTACGAGCAGTACTTC
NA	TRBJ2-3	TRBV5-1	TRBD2	CASSLGRETSTDTQYF	TGCGCCAGCAGCTTGGGGCGGGAGACTAGCACAGATACGCAGTATTTT
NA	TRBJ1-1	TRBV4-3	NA	CASSQLLLGDTEAFF	TGCGCCAGCAGCCAACTTTTATTGGGAGACACTGAAGCTTTCTTT
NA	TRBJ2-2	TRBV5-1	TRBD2	CASSPGLVSTGELFF	TGCGCCAGCAGCCCGGGACTAGTATCCACCGGGGAGCTGTTTTTT
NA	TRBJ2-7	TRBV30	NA	CAWSPGGGSYEQYF	TGTGCCTGGAGTCCGGGTGGGGGCTCCTACGAGCAGTACTTC
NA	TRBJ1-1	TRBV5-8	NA	CASSRGEVISEAFF	TGTGCCAGCAGCAGGGGGGAAGTAATCTCTGAAGCTTTCTTT
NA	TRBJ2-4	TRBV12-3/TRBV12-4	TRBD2	CASSLAGLAGGPQYF	TGTGCCAGCAGTTTAGCCGGACTAGCGGGAGGGCCCCAGTACTTC
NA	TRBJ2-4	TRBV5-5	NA	CASSLEALRGNIQYF	TGTGCCAGCAGCTTGGAAGCCCTTCGGGGAAACATTCAGTACTTC
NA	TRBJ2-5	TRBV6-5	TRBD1	CASSSGTAQETQYF	TGTGCCAGCAGTTCTGGGACAGCTCAAGAGACCCAGTACTTC
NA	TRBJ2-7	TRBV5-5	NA	CASSPTGTQLREQYF	TGTGCCAGCAGCCCCACCGGGACCCAGCTTCGGGAGCAGTACTTC
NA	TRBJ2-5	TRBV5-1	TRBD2	CASSKQGLAGAETQYF	TGCGCCAGCAGCAAACAGGGGTTAGCGGGAGCTGAGACCCAGTACTTC
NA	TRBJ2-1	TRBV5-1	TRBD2	CASSLRREGAYNEQFF	TGCGCCAGCAGCTTGAGGCGGGAGGGAGCCTACAATGAGCAGTTCTTC
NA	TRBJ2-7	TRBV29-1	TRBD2	CSVSTSGRTYEQYF	TGCAGCGTTTCGACTAGCGGGAGAACCTACGAGCAGTACTTC
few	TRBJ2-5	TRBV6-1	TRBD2	CASTSTSGGETQYF	TGTGCCAGCACCTCGACTAGCGGGGGGGAGACCCAGTACTTC
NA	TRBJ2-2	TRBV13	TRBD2	CASSPTSGRVNTGELFF	TGTGCCAGCAGCCCGACTAGCGGGAGGGTTAACACCGGGGAGCTGTTTTTT
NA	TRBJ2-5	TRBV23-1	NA	CAIRSRVIGETQYF	TGCGCCATACGGTCCAGGGTGATCGGAGAGACCCAGTACTTC
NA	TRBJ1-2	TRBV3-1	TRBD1	CASSPLTQGAQTF	TGTGCCAGCAGCCCCCTAACCCAGGGGGCGCAAACCTTC
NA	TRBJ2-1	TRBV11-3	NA	CASSFRAATHNEQFF	TGTGCCAGCAGCTTCCGAGCGGCAACTCACAATGAGCAGTTCTTC
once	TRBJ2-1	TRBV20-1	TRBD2	CSGEREPHEQFF	TGCAGTGGGGAGCGGGAGCCCCATGAGCAGTTCTTC
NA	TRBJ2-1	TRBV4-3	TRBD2	CASSPSTSGRAFVFAEQFF	TGCGCCAGCAGCCCGTCGACTAGCGGGAGGGCCTTTGTATTCGCTGAGCAGTTCTTC
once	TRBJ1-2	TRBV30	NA	CAWSEYSNYGYTF	TGTGCCTGGAGTGAGTACAGTAACTATGGCTACACCTTC
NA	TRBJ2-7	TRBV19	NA	CASRPTRSGEQYF	TGTGCCAGTAGACCGACACGCTCGGGCGAGCAGTACTTC
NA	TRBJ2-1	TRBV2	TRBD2	CASGRDSQAGGRGSYNEQFF	TGTGCCAGCGGCCGGGACAGTCAAGCGGGAGGCCGAGGGTCCTACAATGAGCAGTTCTTC
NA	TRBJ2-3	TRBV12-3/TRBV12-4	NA	CASSLGRMDTQYF	TGTGCCAGCAGTTTAGGCCGGATGGATACGCAGTATTTT
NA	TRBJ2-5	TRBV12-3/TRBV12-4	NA	CASSLSSGQETQYF	TGTGCCAGCAGTTTATCATCCGGGCAAGAGACCCAGTACTTC
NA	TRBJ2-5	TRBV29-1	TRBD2	CSGGGWETQYF	TGCAGCGGGGGGGGTTGGGAGACCCAGTACTTC
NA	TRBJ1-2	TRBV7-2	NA	CASSLEQGNYGYTF	TGTGCCAGCAGCCTCGAACAGGGAAACTATGGCTACACCTTC
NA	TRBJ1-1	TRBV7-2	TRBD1	CASSSQGARAFF	TGTGCCAGCAGCTCCCAGGGGGCAAGGGCTTTCTTT